Each of the 19 T cell receptor beta chains below was sequenced from the same sample in a study of T cell responses to AZD1222 COVID-19 vaccine. TCRdb keeps only in-frame clones here, not all; method: immunoSEQ multiplex PCR. The profile shows 150,000 to 250,000 clones, roughly 92% of them singletons. Sequencing was performed on peripheral blood, taken 28 days after the second AZD1222 dose. Source of these receptors: an adult who received the AZD1222 COVID-19 vaccine.

This rearrangement joins TRBV7-8 to TRBJ1-1; D is ambiguous. Per germline, CDR1 SGHVS and CDR2 FQNEAQ. Trimming pared 1 base from V and 3 bases from J, leaving 12 bases between. The length of the CDR3 is 15 residues. Written as DNA, the CDR3 is TGTGCCAGCAGCTTAGTTGGCCGGACCTACACTGAAGCTTTCTTT. Translated, it gives CASSLVGRTYTEAFF.

The gene calls are TRBV6-1 and TRBJ2-7, with 8 bases identical to TRBD2. With V trimmed by 1 base and J by 3 bases, 5 bases remained unmatched. Germline V CDR1 and CDR2: MNHNS, SASEGT. The CDR3 contains 15 residues. The CDR3 DNA follows: TGTGCCAGCAGTGAAGGGACTAGCTCAAGCTACGAGCAGTACTTC. Residues: CASSEGTSSSYEQYF.

This clone was seen a single time. V gene TRBV9 combines with J gene TRBJ1-2; D gene unclear. CDR3 size: 15 residues. V gave up 0 bases and J gave up 0 bases, with 9 bases separating them. Germline V gives CDR1 SGDLS, CDR2 YYNGEE. The CDR3 here is CASSVEGGPNYGYTF. CDR3 coding DNA: TGTGCCAGCAGCGTAGAAGGAGGTCCTAACTATGGCTACACCTTC.

The chain recombines TRBV7-9 with TRBJ2-7; D gene ambiguous. Germline lookup yields CDR1 SEHNR and CDR2 FQNEAQ (reference sequence). The CDR3 covers 12 residues. V lost 11 bases, J lost 3 bases, and 14 bases lay in between. This chain's CDR3 is CAFEREGYEQYF. CDR3 nucleotide sequence: TGTGCCTTTGAAAGGGAAGGCTACGAGCAGTACTTC.

This rearrangement joins TRBV19 to TRBJ1-1; D possibly corresponds to TRBD1 (6 bases). Trimming stripped 1 base from V and 7 bases from J, with 13 bases between. Germline assignment: CDR1 LNHDA and CDR2 SQIVND (reference sequence). The CDR3 totals 14 residues. The CDR3 is CASSIGAGANEAFF. The CDR3 region has the DNA TGTGCCAGTAGTATAGGTGCAGGGGCGAATGAAGCTTTCTTT.

Here the CDR3 DNA reads TGTGCCAGCAGCTTAACAGGCTACAATGAGCAGTTCTTC. Protein product: CASSLTGYNEQFF. V is TRBV7-3 and J is TRBJ2-1; D gene uncertain. The germline V gene has CDR1 SGHTA and CDR2 FQGTGA. CDR3 length equals 13 residues. The V end was cut by 0 bases, the J end by 3 bases, with 3 bases between.

Here the CDR3 DNA reads TGTGCCAGCAGTTACGTTCCCTCCGGGACAGCGTACCTGAACACTGAAGCTTTCTTT. Residues: CASSYVPSGTAYLNTEAFF. The chain employs TRBV6-2 or TRBV6-3 and TRBJ1-1, with TRBD1 identical over 7 bases. The V gene end was trimmed by 2 bases and the J gene end by 0 bases; junction bases not matched to a gene: 15. Looked up from germline, CDR1 is MNHEY and CDR2 is SVGEGT. The CDR3 consists of 19 residues.

The gene calls are TRBV5-1 and TRBJ2-5; D is perhaps TRBD1 or TRBD2 (5 bases each). Looked up from germline, CDR1 is SGHRS and CDR2 is YFSETQ. There are 13 residues in the CDR3. The V end lost 3 bases, the J end lost 5 bases, and 11 bases lay between the germline ends. The CDR3 DNA sequence: TGCGCCAGCAGCTCGGGACCTCGGGAGACCCAGTACTTC. Encoded protein: CASSSGPRETQYF.

The chain recombines TRBV21-1 with TRBJ2-7; TRBD2, as called in the table, went unchecked against the DNA. TRBV21-1 is a pseudogene locus. This CDR3 contains 18 residues. The CDR3 sequence is CASSLTSGTSRIPYEQYF. The DNA of the CDR3 is TGTGCCAGCAGCCTGACTAGCGGGACCAGCCGAATACCCTACGAGCAGTACTTC.

The chain carries TRBV9 and TRBJ2-7, with 9 bases fitting TRBD2. The J segment lost 1 base and the V segment lost 4 bases, leaving 6 bases of the junction unmatched. Per the germline V gene, CDR1 is SGDLS and CDR2 is YYNGEE. The CDR3 consists of 15 residues. The CDR3 sequence is CASSPRAGGSYEQYF. The CDR3 bases are TGTGCCAGCAGCCCTCGAGCGGGAGGTTCCTACGAGCAGTACTTC.

CDR3 bases: TGCAGTGCTAGTTTTGGGGGGGCCCGAGCTTTCTTT. Residues: CSASFGGARAFF. V usage is TRBV20-1 and J usage is TRBJ1-1, with a possible D match to TRBD1 (6 bases). Germline assignment: CDR1 DFQATT and CDR2 SNEGSKA (reference sequence). V was cut by 3 bases and J by 10 bases, with 15 bases left in between. This CDR3 is built from 12 residues.

The chain uses TRBV7-9 and TRBJ2-1, with D possibly matching TRBD2 (5 bases). The length of the CDR3 is 15 residues. CDR1 SEHNR and CDR2 FQNEAQ come from the germline V gene (reference sequence). Deletions cut 1 base from V and 7 bases from J, with 14 bases between. Here the CDR3 DNA reads TGTGCCAGCAGCTTAGGAGACCGTAGAGGGAATGAGCAGTTCTTC. Its protein product is CASSLGDRRGNEQFF.

This chain links TRBV28 with TRBJ1-1; possible D gene TRBD1, 6 bases. Germline V CDR1 and CDR2: MDHEN, SYDVKM. V lost 2 bases and J 6 bases, leaving 10 bases between the germline ends. The CDR3 is 13 residues long. The CDR3 DNA follows: TGTGCCAGCAGTTTAAGGACAGCGTCTGAAGCTTTCTTT. It encodes CASSLRTASEAFF. Supplemented by reference TRBV28 and TRBJ1-1, the full variable domain reads DVKVTQSSRYLVKRTGEKVFLECVQDMDHENMFWYRQDPGLGLRLIYFSYDVKMKEKGDIPEGYSVSREKKERFSLILESASTNQTSMYLCASSLRTASEAFFGQGTRLTVV.

The V and J genes are TRBV28 and TRBJ1-2, with D maybe TRBD1 (6 bases). CDR1 MDHEN and CDR2 SYDVKM come from the germline V gene. This CDR3 is built from 13 residues. Trimming took off 6 bases at V and 5 bases at J, with 13 bases between the two ends. CDR3 residues: CASSPQGRYGYTF. The CDR3 DNA follows: TGTGCCAGCAGCCCTCAGGGGAGATATGGCTACACCTTC.

V usage is TRBV28 and J usage is TRBJ1-5; possible D gene TRBD1, 5 bases. This CDR3 is 15 amino acids long. Germline values: CDR1 MDHEN, CDR2 SYDVKM. V lost 2 bases to trimming and J lost 6 bases, with 14 bases between them. The CDR3 DNA sequence: TGTGCCAGCAGTTTAATAGGGGATACTGGTCAGCCCCAGCATTTT. Protein: CASSLIGDTGQPQHF.

The J gene is TRBJ2-1, the V gene TRBV24-1; D unclear. Germline CDR1 KGHDR, CDR2 SFDVKD. Trimming left V 3 bases short and J 6 bases short, with 8 bases between. The CDR3 consists of 13 residues. The CDR3 reads CATSDLTLNEQFF. In DNA, the CDR3 is TGTGCCACCAGTGATCTTACGCTCAATGAGCAGTTCTTC.

This chain connects TRBV28 to TRBJ1-5, with D unresolved. With 2 bases removed from V and 2 bases from J, the gap between germline ends came to 4 bases. The germline V gene encodes CDR1 MDHEN and CDR2 SYDVKM. The CDR3 loop spans 13 amino acids. The CDR3 loop reads CASSLNGNQPQHF. Written as DNA, the CDR3 is TGTGCCAGCAGTTTAAACGGCAATCAGCCCCAGCATTTT.

J is TRBJ1-5 and V is TRBV30, with D possibly matching TRBD1 (6 bases). Germline lookup yields CDR1 GTSNPN and CDR2 SVGIG (reference sequence). The V end was cut by 4 bases, the J end by 1 base, with 11 bases between. The CDR3 loop spans 14 amino acids. The CDR3 loop is CAWTRQASNQPQHF. DNA of the CDR3: TGTGCCTGGACTCGACAGGCGAGCAATCAGCCCCAGCATTTT.

The chain has TRBV18 and TRBJ2-2; 7 bases are shared with TRBD1. Trimming removed 4 bases from V and 0 bases from J; junction bases left unmatched: 2. CDR1 is KGHSH and CDR2 is LQKENI in the germline V gene. This CDR3 comprises 15 residues. The DNA for the CDR3 is TGTGCCAGCTCACGTCAGGGGGCGAACACCGGGGAGCTGTTTTTT. Protein: CASSRQGANTGELFF.